These 8 T cell receptor beta chains were sequenced from one sample in a study of beta chain features in type 1 diabetes. The antigens for these receptors are not known. Expressed TCRB transcripts were sequenced because the isolated RNA had all been reverse transcribed beforehand. Assay used: immunoSEQ multiplex PCR; TCRdb lists only in-frame clones, some missing. Of 200,000 to 300,000 clones detected, roughly 21% appear once; the ten largest clones hold 0.028%. Findings and limits, study-wide: Moderate yet significant TCRB CDR3 shortening was seen in Type 1 diabetes patients in all four CD4+ subsets.

The source material was naive CD4+ T cells from blood. The source is a woman in her thirties or forties with type 1 diabetes.

This clone was observed a few times. V gene TRBV7-2 combines with J gene TRBJ1-1; the D is unclear. V shed 2 bases and J shed 4 bases, with 8 bases lying between them. This CDR3 is built from 13 residues. Germline CDR1 and CDR2: SGHTA and FQGNSA. CDR3 DNA: TGTGCCAGCAGCTTAAACTCCGGCACTGAAGCTTTCTTT. It codes for CASSLNSGTEAFF.

This chain links TRBV5-1 with TRBJ2-5, with D maybe TRBD2 (5 bases). CDR3 size: 15 residues. CDR1 is SGHRS, CDR2 YFSETQ, per germline. Trimming stripped 0 bases from V and 2 bases from J, with 11 bases between. In nucleotides, the CDR3 is TGCGCCAGCAGCTTGGGGGGAGTGGGACAAGAGACCCAGTACTTC. Protein sequence: CASSLGGVGQETQYF.

This clone was seen only a few times. This sequence joins TRBV4-1 and TRBJ2-2; the D gene is possibly TRBD1 (5 bases). Germline assignment: CDR1 MGHRA and CDR2 YSYEKL. The V end was cut by 1 base, the J end by 0 bases, with 9 bases between. This CDR3 contains 16 residues. The CDR3 loop reads CASSQVPRANTGELFF. CDR3 in DNA: TGCGCCAGCAGCCAAGTCCCCAGGGCGAACACCGGGGAGCTGTTTTTT.

This chain connects TRBV9 to TRBJ1-2; tentative D call: TRBD1 (5 bases). The CDR3 spans 15 residues. V lost 3 bases and J 5 bases, leaving 17 bases between the germline ends. Germline V lookup: CDR1 SGDLS, CDR2 YYNGEE. The chain's CDR3 is CASSGAGTFGYGYTF. The CDR3 region has the DNA TGTGCCAGCAGCGGAGCGGGGACGTTTGGTTATGGCTACACCTTC. Complete variable domain (other parts from reference TRBV9 and TRBJ1-2): DSGVTQTPKHLITATGQRVTLRCSPRSGDLSVYWYQQSLDQGLQFLIQYYNGEERAKGNILERFSAQQFPDLHSELNLSSLELGDSALYFCASSGAGTFGYGYTFGSGTRLTVV.

This clone turned up a few times. This sequence joins TRBV28 and TRBJ2-7; 7 positions match TRBD1. The CDR3 sequence is 14 residues long. V was clipped by 4 bases and J by 4 bases; unmatched bases: 7. Germline V gene sequence: CDR1 MDHEN, CDR2 SYDVKM. The CDR3 is CASSYRDSLYEQYF. The CDR3 DNA reads TGTGCCAGCAGTTACCGGGACAGCCTTTACGAGCAGTACTTC.

V usage is TRBV5-1 and J usage is TRBJ2-7; 7 bases agree with TRBD1. The length of the CDR3 is 14 residues. Trimming cost V 4 bases and J 4 bases; bases outside gene matches: 8. Per germline, CDR1 SGHRS and CDR2 YFSETQ. This CDR3 is CASSGRQGWYEQYF. DNA of the CDR3: TGCGCCAGCAGCGGCAGACAGGGTTGGTACGAGCAGTACTTC.

The chain employs TRBV9 and TRBJ2-5; TRBD1 matches 7 bases. Germline V gene lookup returns CDR1 SGDLS and CDR2 YYNGEE. The CDR3 is made up of 14 amino acids. Losses at the gene ends were 3 bases for V and 2 bases for J; bases not matched to a gene: 4. CDR3 amino acids: CASSGGQLQETQYF. The CDR3 DNA is TGTGCCAGCAGCGGGGGACAGCTACAAGAGACCCAGTACTTC.

V usage is TRBV7-7 and J usage is TRBJ2-1; maybe TRBD1 (5 bases). From germline, CDR1 is SSHAT and CDR2 FNYEAQ (reference sequence). This CDR3 is 15 amino acids long. V was clipped by 0 bases and J by 7 bases, with 13 bases between them. In DNA, the CDR3 is TGTGCCAGCAGCTTAGCCCCGGGCAGGGATAATGAGCAGTTCTTC. Its translation: CASSLAPGRDNEQFF.